Listed below are T cell receptor beta chains from one sample, sequenced in a study of cytomegalovirus exposure and HLA in healthy donors. TCRdb's copy holds only in-frame clones and misses some; the assay was immunoSEQ multiplex PCR. Among 130,000 or so clones listed, around 86% were seen once. The material sequenced was PBMCs. All receptors come from a woman aged 40 to 50 in good health and CMV-seronegative. CDR3s include the opening cysteine and the closing phenylalanine or tryptophan. A D gene is named only where the DNA matches it firmly.

j_gene	d_gene	v_gene	CDR3nt	CDR3aa
TRBJ2-1	TRBD2	TRBV18	TGTGCCAGCTCACTAAGCGGGGGTTACAATGAGCAGTTCTTC	CASSLSGGYNEQFF
TRBJ2-3	TRBD2	TRBV6-6	TGTGCCAGCAGTTATATGGCTAGCGGTACAGATACGCAGTATTTT	CASSYMASGTDTQYF
TRBJ2-5	TRBD2	TRBV5-6	TGTGCCAGCAGCTTGGGAGCGGGGACTCAAGAGACCCAGTACTTC	CASSLGAGTQETQYF
TRBJ1-3	-	TRBV30	TGTGCCTGGAGTGTTCCTTGGGCAGGGCTCTCTGGAAACACCATATATTTT	CAWSVPWAGLSGNTIYF
TRBJ2-1	TRBD2	TRBV7-9	TGTGCCAGCAGCGAAGGACTAGCGGGGGGACTTGAGCAGTTCTTC	CASSEGLAGGLEQFF
TRBJ2-3	TRBD1	TRBV28	TGTGCCAGCAGTTCTCTGACAGGGGGCTGGAACACAGATACGCAGTATTTT	CASSSLTGGWNTDTQYF
TRBJ1-4	TRBD1	TRBV27	TGTGCCAGCAGTCAGAAGGTCCCGGGACAGCTAAATGAAAAACTGTTTTTT	CASSQKVPGQLNEKLFF
TRBJ2-1	-	TRBV5-1	TGCGCCAGCAGCTTGGCCGCGGGCTCCTACAATGAGCAGTTCTTC	CASSLAAGSYNEQFF
TRBJ2-5	TRBD2	TRBV4-1	TGCGCCAGCAGCCAAGAGGCAGCGGGGATACAAGAGACCCAGTACTTC	CASSQEAAGIQETQYF
TRBJ1-1	TRBD1	TRBV6-9	TGTGCCAGCAGTTATTCAGCTCTTCGGACAGGGTCCTTTTGTGACACTGAAGCTTTCTTT	CASSYSALRTGSFCDTEAFF
TRBJ2-7	-	TRBV4-1	TGCGCCAGCAGCCAAGTATTTAGGCGAGGCCGTACCTACGAGCAGTACTTC	CASSQVFRRGRTYEQYF
TRBJ1-4	-	TRBV28	TGTGCCAGCCAATCAGGGCGTTCTGATGAAAAACTGTTTTTT	CASQSGRSDEKLFF
TRBJ2-1	TRBD1	TRBV27	TGTGCCAGCAGTCTCCGGACAGGGGGCTTGTTATACAATGAGCAGTTCTTC	CASSLRTGGLLYNEQFF
TRBJ2-1	-	TRBV5-1	TGCGCCAGCAGCTTGGGGAGCGCCGTCCCTGAGCAGTTCTTC	CASSLGSAVPEQFF
TRBJ2-7	-	TRBV6-5	TGTGCCAGCCGAGGTGGCTCACCCTACGAGCAGTACTTC	CASRGGSPYEQYF
TRBJ1-2	-	TRBV6-5	TGTGCCAGCAGTCTCGCAGGGGCGTCTGGCTACACCTTC	CASSLAGASGYTF